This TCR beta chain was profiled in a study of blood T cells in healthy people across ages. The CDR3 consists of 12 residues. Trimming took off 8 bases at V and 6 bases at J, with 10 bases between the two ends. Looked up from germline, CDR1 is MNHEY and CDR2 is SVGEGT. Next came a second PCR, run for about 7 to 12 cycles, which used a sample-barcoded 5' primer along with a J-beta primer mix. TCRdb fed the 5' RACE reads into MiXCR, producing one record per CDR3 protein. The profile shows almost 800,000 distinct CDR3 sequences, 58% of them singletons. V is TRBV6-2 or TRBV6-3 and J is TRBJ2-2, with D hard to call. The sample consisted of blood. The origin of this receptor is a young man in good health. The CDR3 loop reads CASAILAGELFF. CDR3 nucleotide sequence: TGTGCCAGCGCGATTTTGGCCGGGGAGCTGTTTTTT.